The rows below give T cell receptor beta chains drawn from one sample of a study of identical twins. MiXCR, run by TCRdb on the 5' RACE reads, gives a single entry per CDR3 protein. Here the sample spans around 670,000 distinct CDR3 sequences, 5.5% to 6.5% being singletons. Sequencing input: naive T cells sorted from blood. The origin of the receptors is a man younger than 30 in good health. Each CDR3 is given with its conserved first and last residue. D genes are given only for firm matches. Only part of the rows carry a size: once, few, many, or a class if the clone is expanded.

CDR3 protein: CARLLAGTQNTGELFF
CDR3 DNA: TGTGCCAGGCTTCTTGCCGGGACCCAGAACACCGGGGAGCTGTTTTTT
J gene: TRBJ2-2
clone size: few
D gene: .
V gene: TRBV21-1

CDR3 protein: CASSVMASSGREAFF
CDR3 DNA: TGTGCCAGCAGTGTGATGGCCAGCAGCGGGCGTGAAGCTTTCTTT
J gene: TRBJ1-1
clone size: many
D gene: .
V gene: TRBV25-1

CDR3 protein: CASSIGGVDTEAFF
CDR3 DNA: TGTGCCAGTAGTATAGGTGGGGTAGACACTGAAGCTTTCTTT
J gene: TRBJ1-1
clone size: .
D gene: .
V gene: TRBV19

CDR3 protein: CAISPRGGGQGGDTQYF
CDR3 DNA: TGTGCCATCAGTCCCCGAGGGGGCGGCCAGGGCGGAGATACGCAGTATTTT
J gene: TRBJ2-3
clone size: .
D gene: TRBD1
V gene: TRBV10-3

CDR3 protein: CSVGRGRSYNEQFF
CDR3 DNA: TGCAGCGTTGGGCGAGGGCGGTCCTACAATGAGCAGTTCTTC
J gene: TRBJ2-1
clone size: many
D gene: .
V gene: TRBV29-1

CDR3 protein: CASSNRPYGF
CDR3 DNA: TGTGCCAGCAGCAACCGCCCTTATGGCTTT
J gene: TRBJ1-1
clone size: many
D gene: .
V gene: TRBV21-1

CDR3 protein: CASSLEGRVQNEQFF
CDR3 DNA: TGTGCCAGCAGTTTAGAGGGAAGGGTGCAGAATGAGCAGTTCTTC
J gene: TRBJ2-1
clone size: many
D gene: .
V gene: TRBV12-3/TRBV12-4

CDR3 protein: CSVRGLFQDTQYF
CDR3 DNA: TGCAGCGTGAGGGGGCTGTTCCAAGATACGCAGTATTTT
J gene: TRBJ2-3
clone size: many
D gene: TRBD1
V gene: TRBV29-1

CDR3 protein: CASSESKNTEAFF
CDR3 DNA: TGTGCCAGCAGTGAATCTAAGAACACTGAAGCTTTCTTT
J gene: TRBJ1-1
clone size: many
D gene: .
V gene: TRBV25-1

CDR3 protein: CASSPLQGASNQPQHF
CDR3 DNA: TGCGCCAGCAGCCCCCTACAGGGGGCAAGCAATCAGCCCCAGCATTTT
J gene: TRBJ1-5
clone size: few
D gene: TRBD1
V gene: TRBV4-1

CDR3 protein: CASSGTPDSPLHF
CDR3 DNA: TGTGCCAGCAGCGGAACCCCCGATTCACCCCTCCACTTT
J gene: TRBJ1-6
clone size: many
D gene: .
V gene: TRBV9

CDR3 protein: CASSQVWSGGNTGELFF
CDR3 DNA: TGCGCCAGCAGCCAAGTGTGGAGCGGAGGAAACACCGGGGAGCTGTTTTTT
J gene: TRBJ2-2
clone size: many
D gene: .
V gene: TRBV4-1

CDR3 protein: CASSLGRQLNQPQHF
CDR3 DNA: TGTGCCAGCAGCTTAGGGCGGCAGCTAAATCAGCCCCAGCATTTT
J gene: TRBJ1-5
clone size: many
D gene: .
V gene: TRBV7-2

CDR3 protein: CASSYSMLAGGDTQYF
CDR3 DNA: TGTGCCAGCAGTTACTCGATGTTGGCAGGGGGAGATACGCAGTATTTT
J gene: TRBJ2-3
clone size: few
D gene: TRBD1
V gene: TRBV6-5

CDR3 protein: CSATPSGKNILYNEQFF
CDR3 DNA: TGCAGTGCTACCCCGAGCGGGAAGAATATACTCTACAATGAGCAGTTCTTC
J gene: TRBJ2-1
clone size: .
D gene: TRBD2
V gene: TRBV20-1

CDR3 protein: CSARISGTGGSGELFF
CDR3 DNA: TGCAGTGCTAGAATTAGCGGGACAGGGGGATCCGGGGAGCTGTTTTTT
J gene: TRBJ2-2
clone size: .
D gene: TRBD1
V gene: TRBV20-1

CDR3 protein: CSARDLGQSYEQYF
CDR3 DNA: TGCAGTGCTAGAGATCTAGGACAGTCCTACGAGCAGTACTTC
J gene: TRBJ2-7
clone size: few
D gene: .
V gene: TRBV20-1

CDR3 protein: CASLPGQGRDQPQHF
CDR3 DNA: TGTGCCAGTTTGCCGGGACAGGGGCGCGATCAGCCCCAGCATTTT
J gene: TRBJ1-5
clone size: few
D gene: TRBD1
V gene: TRBV19

CDR3 protein: CASISGTNYNEQFF
CDR3 DNA: TGTGCCAGCATCAGCGGAACGAACTACAATGAGCAGTTCTTC
J gene: TRBJ2-1
clone size: many
D gene: .
V gene: TRBV28

CDR3 protein: CASRRAGGPSETQYF
CDR3 DNA: TGTGCCAGCAGAAGAGCGGGAGGGCCCTCGGAGACCCAGTACTTC
J gene: TRBJ2-5
clone size: many
D gene: TRBD2
V gene: TRBV12-3/TRBV12-4

CDR3 protein: CASSLDGGRGSYNEQFF
CDR3 DNA: TGTGCCAGCAGCTTAGATGGTGGCAGGGGGTCCTACAATGAGCAGTTCTTC
J gene: TRBJ2-1
clone size: few
D gene: TRBD1
V gene: TRBV11-2

CDR3 protein: CSARDPINIQYF
CDR3 DNA: TGCAGTGCTAGAGATCCGATAAACATTCAGTACTTC
J gene: TRBJ2-4
clone size: many
D gene: .
V gene: TRBV20-1

CDR3 protein: CASTVGDDEQFF
CDR3 DNA: TGTGCCAGCACCGTTGGCGACGATGAGCAGTTCTTC
J gene: TRBJ2-1
clone size: few
D gene: .
V gene: TRBV28

CDR3 protein: CASSQARGFQETQYF
CDR3 DNA: TGTGCCAGCAGCCAAGCACGGGGATTCCAAGAGACCCAGTACTTC
J gene: TRBJ2-5
clone size: many
D gene: .
V gene: TRBV4-2

CDR3 protein: CASSHGGGTYNEQFF
CDR3 DNA: TGTGCCAGCAGCCACGGGGGGGGAACCTACAATGAGCAGTTCTTC
J gene: TRBJ2-1
clone size: many
D gene: TRBD2
V gene: TRBV12-3/TRBV12-4

CDR3 protein: CSVDQGTDTQYF
CDR3 DNA: TGCAGCGTTGATCAGGGAACAGATACGCAGTATTTT
J gene: TRBJ2-3
clone size: many
D gene: .
V gene: TRBV29-1

CDR3 protein: CASSLSPAHNEQFF
CDR3 DNA: TGTGCCAGCAGCTTATCCCCAGCCCACAATGAGCAGTTCTTC
J gene: TRBJ2-1
clone size: .
D gene: .
V gene: TRBV7-2

CDR3 protein: CASSLDLGGNQPQHF
CDR3 DNA: TGTGCCAGCAGCTTAGACTTAGGGGGCAATCAGCCCCAGCATTTT
J gene: TRBJ1-5
clone size: .
D gene: .
V gene: TRBV6-5

CDR3 protein: CASSSQVPYEQYF
CDR3 DNA: TGTGCCAGCAGCTCCCAGGTACCCTACGAGCAGTACTTC
J gene: TRBJ2-7
clone size: many
D gene: .
V gene: TRBV7-9

CDR3 protein: CASSQEGQGVPYEQYF
CDR3 DNA: TGCGCCAGCAGCCAAGAAGGACAGGGGGTACCCTACGAGCAGTACTTC
J gene: TRBJ2-7
clone size: .
D gene: TRBD1
V gene: TRBV4-1

CDR3 protein: CSGGTSLYEQYF
CDR3 DNA: TGCAGCGGGGGGACTAGCCTCTACGAGCAGTACTTC
J gene: TRBJ2-7
clone size: many
D gene: TRBD2
V gene: TRBV29-1

CDR3 protein: CASSLLPGPLYEQYF
CDR3 DNA: TGTGCCAGCAGTTTGCTACCCGGCCCACTCTACGAGCAGTACTTC
J gene: TRBJ2-7
clone size: .
D gene: .
V gene: TRBV27

CDR3 protein: CASLGGSPLHF
CDR3 DNA: TGTGCCAGCCTAGGTGGTTCACCCCTCCACTTT
J gene: TRBJ1-6
clone size: many
D gene: .
V gene: TRBV2

CDR3 protein: CASRSLAGGRHYNEQFF
CDR3 DNA: TGTGCCAGCAGGTCCCTAGCGGGAGGTCGACACTACAATGAGCAGTTCTTC
J gene: TRBJ2-1
clone size: many
D gene: TRBD2
V gene: TRBV6-1

CDR3 protein: CSVGSGTSTEAFF
CDR3 DNA: TGCAGCGTTGGAAGTGGGACAAGCACTGAAGCTTTCTTT
J gene: TRBJ1-1
clone size: few
D gene: .
V gene: TRBV29-1

CDR3 protein: CATSDSDGRGWGQETQYF
CDR3 DNA: TGTGCCACCAGTGATTCGGACGGGAGGGGCTGGGGGCAAGAGACCCAGTACTTC
J gene: TRBJ2-5
clone size: few
D gene: TRBD2
V gene: TRBV24-1

CDR3 protein: CASSNYRRYPSSPGHEQFF
CDR3 DNA: TGTGCCAGCAGCAACTACAGGCGTTACCCTTCATCCCCTGGGCATGAGCAGTTCTTC
J gene: TRBJ2-1
clone size: .
D gene: .
V gene: TRBV21-1

CDR3 protein: CASSLQPGLAGDLEQFF
CDR3 DNA: TGTGCCAGCAGCCTCCAGCCGGGACTAGCGGGAGATCTTGAGCAGTTCTTC
J gene: TRBJ2-1
clone size: many
D gene: TRBD2
V gene: TRBV12-3/TRBV12-4

CDR3 protein: CASSFTAGDGLGEQFF
CDR3 DNA: TGCGCCAGCAGCTTTACCGCGGGAGATGGGCTGGGCGAGCAGTTCTTC
J gene: TRBJ2-1
clone size: many
D gene: TRBD2
V gene: TRBV5-1

CDR3 protein: CSAVGSTGTGINQPQHF
CDR3 DNA: TGCAGTGCTGTAGGATCTACCGGGACAGGCATCAATCAGCCCCAGCATTTT
J gene: TRBJ1-5
clone size: .
D gene: TRBD1
V gene: TRBV20-1

CDR3 protein: CASSLGVGELFF
CDR3 DNA: TGTGCCAGCAGCTTAGGGGTCGGGGAGCTGTTTTTT
J gene: TRBJ2-2
clone size: many
D gene: .
V gene: TRBV7-2

CDR3 protein: CATRSNAVYEQYF
CDR3 DNA: TGTGCCACCCGGAGCAACGCGGTCTACGAGCAGTACTTC
J gene: TRBJ2-7
clone size: many
D gene: .
V gene: TRBV15

CDR3 protein: CSARAVAGGPLETQYF
CDR3 DNA: TGCAGTGCTAGAGCGGTCGCGGGAGGCCCCCTGGAGACCCAGTACTTC
J gene: TRBJ2-5
clone size: many
D gene: TRBD2
V gene: TRBV20-1

CDR3 protein: CSVAKGAEAFF
CDR3 DNA: TGCAGCGTTGCAAAGGGGGCTGAAGCTTTCTTT
J gene: TRBJ1-1
clone size: many
D gene: .
V gene: TRBV29-1

CDR3 protein: CASTSDINTEAFF
CDR3 DNA: TGTGCCAGCACCTCAGACATAAACACTGAAGCTTTCTTT
J gene: TRBJ1-1
clone size: .
D gene: .
V gene: TRBV9

CDR3 protein: CASSYDGRAYNEQFF
CDR3 DNA: TGTGCCAGCAGTTACGACGGGAGGGCCTACAATGAGCAGTTCTTC
J gene: TRBJ2-1
clone size: few
D gene: TRBD2
V gene: TRBV6-2/TRBV6-3

CDR3 protein: CASSSRYTDTQYF
CDR3 DNA: TGTGCCAGCAGCTCCAGATACACAGATACGCAGTATTTT
J gene: TRBJ2-3
clone size: many
D gene: .
V gene: TRBV7-2

CDR3 protein: CASSASQGRTTDTQYF
CDR3 DNA: TGTGCCAGCAGTGCGTCACAGGGGCGGACCACAGATACGCAGTATTTT
J gene: TRBJ2-3
clone size: .
D gene: TRBD1
V gene: TRBV27

CDR3 protein: CAISEEQGFTGELFF
CDR3 DNA: TGTGCCATCAGTGAGGAACAGGGTTTCACCGGGGAGCTGTTTTTT
J gene: TRBJ2-2
clone size: many
D gene: .
V gene: TRBV10-3

CDR3 protein: CASSHTGGTEAFF
CDR3 DNA: TGTGCCAGCAGCCATACAGGGGGCACTGAAGCTTTCTTT
J gene: TRBJ1-1
clone size: few
D gene: TRBD1
V gene: TRBV12-3/TRBV12-4

CDR3 protein: CASSLEPAFNEKLFF
CDR3 DNA: TGTGCCAGCAGCTTAGAGCCAGCCTTCAATGAAAAACTGTTTTTT
J gene: TRBJ1-4
clone size: .
D gene: .
V gene: TRBV11-2

CDR3 protein: CASSSITSGEQFF
CDR3 DNA: TGTGCCAGCAGCTCGATAACTAGCGGGGAGCAGTTCTTC
J gene: TRBJ2-1
clone size: many
D gene: TRBD2
V gene: TRBV7-2

CDR3 protein: CASSVTSGRFDEQFF
CDR3 DNA: TGTGCCAGCAGTGTCACTAGCGGGAGGTTCGATGAGCAGTTCTTC
J gene: TRBJ2-1
clone size: many
D gene: TRBD2
V gene: TRBV6-4

CDR3 protein: CASSQYLDRPGEKLFF
CDR3 DNA: TGTGCCAGCAGCCAATACTTGGATCGTCCGGGAGAAAAACTGTTTTTT
J gene: TRBJ1-4
clone size: few
D gene: .
V gene: TRBV3-1

CDR3 protein: CASSSGHGGGTDTQYF
CDR3 DNA: TGCGCCAGCAGCTCCGGACATGGGGGTGGCACAGATACGCAGTATTTT
J gene: TRBJ2-3
clone size: many
D gene: .
V gene: TRBV5-1